The 5 T cell receptor beta chains listed next were all sequenced from one sample in a study of control samples from healthy donors and cancer patients. Profiled with immunoSEQ multiplex PCR; TCRdb holds only in-frame clones, not every one. The top ten clones hold about 5.5% of a sample with about 130,000 clones, approximately 92% of them seen once. Material: blood. These receptors came from a man aged 18 to 29 in good health.

The rearrangement uses TRBV10-3 and TRBJ1-1; 7 bases fit TRBD1. V lost 11 bases to trimming and J lost 1 base; unmatched junction nucleotides: 4. This CDR3 has 12 amino acids. Germline values: CDR1 ENHRY, CDR2 SYGVKD. The CDR3 reads CAGGTANTEAFF. The CDR3 bases are TGTGCCGGGGGGACAGCGAACACTGAAGCTTTCTTT.

This clone was counted only a few times. The V and J genes are TRBV2 and TRBJ2-7, with a tentative D call TRBD1 (5 bases). Germline V gene lookup returns CDR1 SNHLY and CDR2 FYNNEI. This CDR3 comprises 12 residues. V was cut by 4 bases and J by 9 bases, with 13 bases left in between. DNA for the CDR3: TGTGCCAGCAGTGGCAGGGTAGGTGTGCAGTACTTC. Translating it yields CASSGRVGVQYF. The variable domain in full, completed from reference TRBV2 and TRBJ2-7, reads EPEVTQTPSHQVTQMGQEVILRCVPISNHLYFYWYRQILGQKVEFLVSFYNNEISEKSEIFDDQFSVERPDGSNFTLKIRSTKLEDSAMYFCASSGRVGVQYFGPGTRLTVT.

This clone was found once. This chain uses TRBV6-1 with TRBJ1-5; 7 bases align to TRBD1. The CDR3 spans 14 residues. CDR1 and CDR2 from the germline V gene are MNHNS and SASEGT. V lost 3 bases to trimming and J lost 2 bases; unmatched junction nucleotides: 1. Here the CDR3 reads CASSEGTGNQPQHF. The CDR3 nucleotides read TGTGCCAGCAGTGAGGGGACAGGCAATCAGCCCCAGCATTTT.

The chain has TRBV2 and TRBJ2-6; no clear D gene. In germline, CDR1 is SNHLY, CDR2 FYNNEI. The CDR3 loop spans 13 amino acids. The V end was cut by 9 bases, the J end by 0 bases, with 6 bases between. CDR3 in DNA: TGTGCCAGACAGTTCTCTGGGGCCAACGTCCTGACTTTC. Residues: CARQFSGANVLTF.

This clone was observed a single time. This chain joins TRBV5-3 and TRBJ1-6; no clear D. TRBV5-3 carries the ORF label, with uncertain function. The germline V and J ends were trimmed by 0 bases and 10 bases, with 20 bases remaining between them. The CDR3 runs to 17 residues. The CDR3 DNA reads as TGTGCCAGAAGCTTGGCCGGCGAATTGGACGTTGTGTCACCCCTCCACTTT. Its translation is CARSLAGELDVVSPLHF.